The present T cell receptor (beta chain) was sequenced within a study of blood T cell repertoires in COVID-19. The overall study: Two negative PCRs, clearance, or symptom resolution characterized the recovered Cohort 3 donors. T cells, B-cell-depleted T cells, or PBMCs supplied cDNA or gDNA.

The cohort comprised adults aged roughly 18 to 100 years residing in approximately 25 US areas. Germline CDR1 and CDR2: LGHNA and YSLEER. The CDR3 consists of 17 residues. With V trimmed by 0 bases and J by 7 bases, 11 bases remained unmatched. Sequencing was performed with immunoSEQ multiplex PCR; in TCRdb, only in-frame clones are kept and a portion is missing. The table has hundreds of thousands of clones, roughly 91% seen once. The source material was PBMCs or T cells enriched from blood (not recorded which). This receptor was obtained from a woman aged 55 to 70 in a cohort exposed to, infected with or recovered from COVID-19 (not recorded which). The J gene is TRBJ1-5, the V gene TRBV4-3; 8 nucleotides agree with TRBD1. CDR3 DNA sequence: TGCGCCAGCAGCCAAGATTTTCAAGGACAGGGAGGCCAGCCCCAGCATTTT. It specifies CASSQDFQGQGGQPQHF.